These 26 T cell receptor beta chains originate from one sample sequenced in a study of OX40 agonist ivuxolimab in advanced cancers. This table comes from immunoSEQ multiplex PCR, and its TCRdb copy is limited to in-frame clones, with some not included. This table holds roughly 67,000 clones, around four fifths found once. The sample here was CD4+ or CD8+ T cells sorted from blood, taken in a trial of the OX40 agonist ivuxolimab. These receptors were collected from an adult with an advanced solid tumor such as melanoma, head and neck, liver or kidney cancer.

The chain recombines TRBV5-1 with TRBJ1-1, with a weak D call TRBD1 (5 bases). This CDR3 is 16 amino acids long. V was trimmed by 3 bases and J by 0 bases, leaving 15 bases between them. Germline assignment: CDR1 SGHRS and CDR2 YFSETQ. The CDR3 nucleotides read TGCGCCAGCAGCTGGGCACCCGGGACGGTGAACACTGAAGCTTTCTTT. It encodes CASSWAPGTVNTEAFF.

This chain links TRBV7-8 with TRBJ1-6, with D hard to call. The CDR3 totals 14 residues. Germline CDR1 SGHVS, CDR2 FQNEAQ. Trimming pared 0 bases from V and 9 bases from J, leaving 9 bases between. CDR3 nucleotides: TGTGCCAGCAGCTTAGCGATGGATGGTTCACCCCTCCACTTT. It encodes CASSLAMDGSPLHF.

This clone came up a few times. CDR3 residues: CASSQGYALSRVKNIQYF. The CDR3, as DNA: TGCGCCAGCAGCCAAGGGTATGCCCTTAGCAGGGTCAAAAACATTCAGTACTTC. The chain joins TRBV4-1 to TRBJ2-4, with D perhaps TRBD1 (5 bases). CDR1 is MGHRA and CDR2 is YSYEKL in the germline V gene. The germline V and J ends were trimmed by 1 base and 3 bases, with 19 bases remaining between them. There are 18 residues in the CDR3.

The rearrangement joins TRBV27 to TRBJ2-7; TRBD1 aligns across 11 bases. CDR1 is MNHEY and CDR2 is SMNVEV in the germline V gene (reference sequence). V lost 3 bases to trimming and J lost 3 bases; unmatched junction nucleotides: 7. The CDR3 is 16 amino acids. CDR3 sequence reads: CASSFRTGGFVYEQYF. CDR3 nucleotides: TGTGCCAGCAGTTTCCGGACAGGGGGCTTTGTCTACGAGCAGTACTTC.

The rearrangement joins TRBV7-8 to TRBJ2-5; no clear D gene. Germline CDR1 SGHVS, CDR2 FQNEAQ. The length of the CDR3 is 14 residues. V lost 1 base and J lost 5, with 11 bases in between. CDR3 DNA: TGTGCCAGCAGCTTAGGAAGTAGGGCCGAGACCCAGTACTTC. Amino acids: CASSLGSRAETQYF.

The chain uses TRBV5-6 and TRBJ2-7; TRBD1 matches 7 bases. CDR1 SGHDT and CDR2 YYEEEE come from the germline V gene. The trim removed 3 bases at V and 4 bases at J, leaving 7 bases unmatched. CDR3 length: 14 amino acids. CDR3 sequence (DNA): TGTGCCAGCAGCTCACGGACAGGTGCTTACGAGCAGTACGTC. Its protein product is CASSSRTGAYEQYV.

The gene calls are TRBV2 and TRBJ1-1; D is ambiguous. Deletions cut 1 base from V and 0 bases from J, with 15 bases between. Germline CDR1 and CDR2: SNHLY and FYNNEI. This CDR3 region has 17 residues. The CDR3 here is CASSEDETRHMNTEAFF. CDR3 DNA sequence: TGTGCCAGCAGTGAAGACGAAACAAGGCATATGAACACTGAAGCTTTCTTT.

This clone occurred a few times. The chain combines TRBV6-1 with TRBJ1-5; unclear D gene. Trimming took 1 base from V and 7 from J, leaving 5 bases between them. The CDR3 extends over 12 amino acids. Looked up from germline, CDR1 is MNHNS and CDR2 is SASEGT. CDR3 protein: CASSEEPQPQHF. The CDR3 nucleotides read TGTGCCAGCAGTGAAGAGCCCCAGCCCCAGCATTTT.

The DNA for the CDR3 is TGTGCCAGCAGTCCAGTACGACAGGGATCTGGGGCCAACGTCCTGACTTTC. It codes for CASSPVRQGSGANVLTF. This rearrangement joins TRBV28 to TRBJ2-6, with 7 bases lining up with TRBD1. Germline V gene lookup returns CDR1 MDHEN and CDR2 SYDVKM. This CDR3 contains 17 residues. V shed 5 bases, J shed 1 base, and the junction held 8 bases outside the gene matches. Based on the CDR3 plus reference TRBV28 and TRBJ2-6, the full variable domain is DVKVTQSSRYLVKRTGEKVFLECVQDMDHENMFWYRQDPGLGLRLIYFSYDVKMKEKGDIPEGYSVSREKKERFSLILESASTNQTSMYLCASSPVRQGSGANVLTFGAGSRLTVL.

V is TRBV2 and J is TRBJ1-2; TRBD1 is a possible D gene (5 bases). The germline V gene encodes CDR1 SNHLY and CDR2 FYNNEI. V lost 4 bases and J lost 0, with 9 bases in between. This CDR3 has 14 residues. CDR3 protein: CASSGGQTNYGYTF. The CDR3 DNA sequence: TGTGCCAGCAGTGGAGGACAAACTAACTATGGCTACACCTTC.

This chain uses TRBV6-4 with TRBJ2-2; D is unclear. Trimming took 5 bases from V and 0 from J, leaving 10 bases between them. The CDR3 length is 15 residues. The germline V gene has CDR1 MRHNA and CDR2 SNTAGT. As DNA, the CDR3 is TGTGCCAGCAGTCCAACGATGGCGAACACCGGGGAGCTGTTTTTT. Protein sequence: CASSPTMANTGELFF.

The V call is TRBV10-1, the J call TRBJ1-1; a possible D gene is TRBD1 (6 bases). The CDR3 has 16 amino acids. In germline, CDR1 is WNHNN, CDR2 SYGVQD (reference sequence). The ends were cut back, 4 bases at V and 2 bases at J, with 17 bases in the middle. The CDR3 protein is CASSGQFWGLNTEAFF. The CDR3 coding sequence is TGCGCCAGCAGTGGCCAATTTTGGGGGCTCAACACTGAAGCTTTCTTT.

This chain uses TRBV19 with TRBJ1-1, with D unresolved. The CDR3 sequence is 13 residues long. V was shortened by 3 bases and J by 5 bases, with 10 bases between the two germline ends. From germline, CDR1 is LNHDA and CDR2 SQIVND (reference sequence). CDR3 protein: CASSIAGRTEAFF. The CDR3 DNA reads TGTGCCAGTAGTATTGCGGGGAGGACTGAAGCTTTCTTT.

CDR3 residues: CASSPSTRLGNQPQHF. CDR3 nucleotides: TGTGCCAGCTCACCAAGTACCCGATTGGGGAATCAGCCCCAGCATTTT. This sequence joins TRBV18 and TRBJ1-5, with D unclear. This CDR3 has 16 residues. V lost 2 bases and J 4 bases, leaving 15 bases between the germline ends. Germline loops: CDR1 KGHSH, CDR2 LQKENI.

The chain uses TRBV19 and TRBJ1-3; D gene ambiguous. The CDR3 totals 17 residues. Trimming pared 1 base from V and 0 bases from J, leaving 13 bases between. Germline V gene lookup returns CDR1 LNHDA and CDR2 SQIVND (reference sequence). CDR3: CASSIAGGMSSGNTIYF. The CDR3 DNA reads TGTGCCAGTAGTATAGCTGGAGGAATGAGCTCTGGAAACACCATATATTTT.

The chain links TRBV5-1 to TRBJ1-2, with D possibly TRBD1 on 5 matching bases. Germline V gives CDR1 SGHRS, CDR2 YFSETQ. The CDR3 loop spans 15 amino acids. The germline V and J ends were trimmed by 2 bases and 5 bases, with 16 bases remaining between them. The CDR3, as DNA: TGCGCCAGCAGCTTCCCCGGGGCAGGGTTGTATGGCTACACCTTC. Protein: CASSFPGAGLYGYTF.

CDR3 loop: CASSLFGGLETQYF. CDR3 DNA sequence: TGTGCCAGCAGCCTTTTCGGGGGATTGGAGACCCAGTACTTC. The gene calls are TRBV2 and TRBJ2-5; tentative D call: TRBD2 (6 bases). The V gene's germline CDR1 is SNHLY and CDR2 FYNNEI. V was trimmed by 6 bases and J by 5 bases, leaving 16 bases between them. This CDR3 comprises 14 residues.

The chain has TRBV10-3 and TRBJ2-3, with TRBD2 identical over 11 bases. Germline V lookup: CDR1 ENHRY, CDR2 SYGVKD. V shed 3 bases and J 4 bases; nucleotides not matched to a gene: 3. The CDR3 totals 15 residues. The CDR3 region has the DNA TGTGCCATCAGTGATCTTAGCGGGGGGGCAGATACGCAGTATTTT. Protein sequence: CAISDLSGGADTQYF.

The chain combines TRBV5-1 with TRBJ2-3; 12 positions match TRBD2. Looked up from germline, CDR1 is SGHRS and CDR2 is YFSETQ. There are 16 residues in the CDR3. Trimming took 2 bases from V and 5 from J; bases not matched to a gene: 6. In DNA, the CDR3 is TGCGCCAGCAGCTTTCCTAGCGGGGGGGTTGAAGATACGCAGTATTTT. It is translated as CASSFPSGGVEDTQYF.

The rearrangement joins TRBV4-2 to TRBJ1-1; 9 nucleotides agree with TRBD1. Trimming removed 6 bases from V and 1 base from J; junction bases left unmatched: 6. The CDR3 extends over 15 amino acids. CDR1 and CDR2 from the germline V gene are LGHNA and YNFKEQ. CDR3 in amino acids: CASRPQDRGNTEAFF. CDR3 nucleotides: TGTGCCAGCAGACCTCAGGACAGGGGGAACACTGAAGCTTTCTTT.

The rearrangement joins TRBV5-1 to TRBJ2-3, with 7 bases that match TRBD1. Germline lookup yields CDR1 SGHRS and CDR2 YFSETQ. The CDR3 is 15 amino acids. The junction had 3 bases not matched to a gene; V was cut back by 0 bases and J by 2 bases. CDR3 loop: CASSLVGQPTDTQYF. CDR3 nucleotides: TGCGCCAGCAGCTTGGTGGGACAGCCCACAGATACGCAGTATTTT.

The genes are TRBV30 and TRBJ1-3; D possibly corresponds to TRBD1 (6 bases). Trimming took 4 bases from V and 4 from J, leaving 14 bases between them. The V gene's germline CDR1 is GTSNPN and CDR2 SVGIG (reference sequence). The CDR3 has 14 residues. This chain's CDR3 is CAWTGEVVGNTIYF. In DNA form, the CDR3 reads TGTGCCTGGACAGGGGAAGTCGTAGGAAACACCATATATTTT.

This clone was counted a few times. The chain combines TRBV28 with TRBJ1-5, with TRBD1 matching 7 bases. Per the germline V gene, CDR1 is MDHEN and CDR2 is SYDVKM. Losses at the gene ends were 5 bases for V and 4 bases for J; bases not matched to a gene: 8. This CDR3 region has 15 residues. CDR3 nucleotide sequence: TGTGCCAGCAGTGGGCCCCCAGGGGGAAATCAGCCCCAGCATTTT. This sequence encodes CASSGPPGGNQPQHF.

This clone was observed once. The CDR3 region is CASSPTSGAYNEQFF. In DNA form, the CDR3 reads TGTGCCAGCAGCCCCACTAGCGGGGCATACAATGAGCAGTTCTTC. V and J are TRBV28 and TRBJ2-1, with 10 bases lining up with TRBD2. The junction had 6 bases not matched to a gene; V was cut back by 6 bases and J by 4 bases. Germline-derived CDR1 and CDR2 are MDHEN and SYDVKM. This CDR3 comprises 15 residues.

The J gene is TRBJ1-4, the V gene TRBV28; tentative D call: TRBD1 (6 bases). The CDR3 extends over 16 amino acids. V was pared by 5 bases and J by 7 bases, with 20 bases between. Germline lookup yields CDR1 MDHEN and CDR2 SYDVKM. DNA of the CDR3: TGTGCCAGCAGTATTCCTCGGGACATCATTGGTGAAAAACTGTTTTTT. Translated: CASSIPRDIIGEKLFF.

The V and J genes are TRBV28 and TRBJ1-2, with unresolved D. The CDR3 is 12 amino acids. The germline V gene has CDR1 MDHEN and CDR2 SYDVKM. Trimming stripped 5 bases from V and 0 bases from J, with 4 bases between. This CDR3 reads CASSPPNYGYTF. As DNA, the CDR3 is TGTGCCAGCAGTCCCCCTAACTATGGCTACACCTTC.